The rows below give T cell receptor beta chains drawn from one sample of a study of tissue T cells after allogeneic stem cell transplantation. Libraries were prepared by immunoSEQ multiplex PCR; TCRdb keeps only in-frame clonotypes and omits some of them. The sample yields about 7,300 clones, over 70% seen once. The sample consisted of skin, taken at autopsy. The receptors here all came from a male patient aged 60 or older with steroid-refractory graft-versus-host disease after an allogeneic stem cell transplant. The T cells may come from the graft donor. The CDR3 runs from the conserved cysteine through the conserved F or W. The order of the fields is J gene, clone size, V gene, D gene, CDR3 protein, CDR3 DNA. A D gene is named only where the DNA matches it firmly. The listing skips clone size in some rows; elsewhere it reads once, few, many or a size class.

TRBJ2-5,NA,TRBV5-1,TRBD1,CASRRPGQGVETQYF,TGCGCCAGCAGACGACCGGGACAGGGGGTCGAGACCCAGTACTTC
TRBJ2-1,NA,TRBV24-1,NA,CATGFSWDEQFF,TGTGCCACCGGATTTAGCTGGGATGAGCAGTTCTTC
TRBJ2-1,NA,TRBV2,TRBD2,CASKLAVYNEQFF,TGTGCCAGCAAACTAGCGGTTTACAATGAGCAGTTCTTC
TRBJ2-3,NA,TRBV7-2,NA,CASSPWVLADTQYF,TGTGCCAGCAGCCCGTGGGTTTTGGCAGATACGCAGTATTTT
TRBJ2-7,NA,TRBV11-2,NA,CASSLPKRQAIYYEQYF,TGTGCCAGCAGCTTACCCAAGCGACAGGCGATTTACTACGAGCAGTACTTC
TRBJ1-2,NA,TRBV4-2,NA,CASSQDPGAPWFSYGYTF,TGTGCCAGCAGCCAAGACCCCGGGGCCCCTTGGTTTTCCTATGGCTACACCTTC
TRBJ2-3,NA,TRBV11-3,NA,CASSLDRREQGTDTQYF,TGTGCCAGCAGCTTAGATCGGAGGGAACAGGGCACAGATACGCAGTATTTT
TRBJ1-2,once,TRBV18,NA,CASSLLLGFLYGYTF,TGTGCCAGCTCACTCCTACTAGGGTTCCTCTATGGCTACACCTTC
TRBJ2-5,NA,TRBV4-2,NA,CASSQVSRETQYF,TGTGCCAGCAGCCAAGTTTCACGGGAGACCCAGTACTTC
TRBJ2-7,NA,TRBV13,TRBD1,CASSRPGTGSYEQYF,TGTGCCAGCAGCCGCCCCGGGACAGGCTCCTACGAGCAGTACTTC
TRBJ2-7,NA,TRBV18,NA,CASSNLQDLGEQYF,TGTGCCAGCTCAAACCTACAGGATTTGGGCGAGCAGTACTTC
TRBJ2-1,NA,TRBV7-9,NA,CASSPMGYNEQFF,TGTGCCAGCAGCCCAATGGGGTACAATGAGCAGTTCTTC
TRBJ2-4,NA,TRBV6-2/TRBV6-3,TRBD2,CASSYNRRLAGGLLAKNIQYF,TGTGCCAGCAGTTACAATCGAAGACTAGCGGGGGGCCTCTTAGCCAAAAACATTCAGTACTTC
TRBJ1-1,NA,TRBV5-1,NA,CASSLGVGASDTEAFF,TGCGCCAGCAGCTTGGGTGTAGGAGCGTCGGACACTGAAGCTTTCTTT
TRBJ1-2,NA,TRBV4-1,NA,CASSQDRTHHQIHF,TGCGCCAGCAGCCAAGATCGAACACACCACCAAATCCATTTC
TRBJ2-1,NA,TRBV11-2,TRBD2,CASSLDWTSGGNNEQFF,TGTGCCAGCAGCTTAGATTGGACTAGCGGGGGGAACAATGAGCAGTTCTTC
TRBJ1-2,NA,TRBV6-2/TRBV6-3,NA,CASSYAYRANYGYTF,TGTGCCAGCAGTTATGCTTACAGAGCAAACTATGGCTACACCTTC
TRBJ2-7,NA,TRBV7-9,NA,CASSQDYEQYF,TGTGCCAGCAGCCAGGACTACGAGCAGTACTTC
TRBJ1-2,NA,TRBV10-1,NA,CASSVPGLYGYTF,TGCGCCAGCAGTGTCCCGGGTCTTTATGGCTACACCTTC
TRBJ1-4,NA,TRBV6-5,NA,CASKDQGRFNEKLFF,TGTGCCAGCAAGGACCAGGGGCGTTTTAATGAAAAACTGTTTTTT